This T cell receptor beta chain was captured by sequencing in a study of blood T cell repertoires in COVID-19. Study context: In each case, the material was cDNA or gDNA derived from T cells, B-cell-depleted T cells, or PBMCs.

The V gene end was trimmed by 5 bases and the J gene end by 1 base; junction bases not matched to a gene: 4. Per the germline V gene, CDR1 is LGHDT and CDR2 is YNNKEL (reference sequence). The CDR3 covers 14 residues. Patients from Seattle were sampled longitudinally, starting during active infection. Assay: immunoSEQ multiplex PCR; the TCRdb copy retains only in-frame clones and omits some. The sample holds 150,000 to 200,000 clones; 80% to 90% are singletons and the top ten take about 12%. The TCR sequence derives from a woman aged 80 or older with COVID-19, enrolled during active disease. The gene calls are TRBV3-1 (or the pseudogene TRBV3-2) and TRBJ2-7; 8 bases are shared with TRBD1. The sample was peripheral blood. In DNA form, the CDR3 reads TGTGCCAGCAGCGCCCGACAGGGGTCCTACGAGCAGTACTTC. Translating it yields CASSARQGSYEQYF.